This TCR beta chain was recorded in a study of T cells in Graves' hyperthyroidism and ophthalmopathy. RNA transcripts provided the source from which TCR beta CDR3 regions were amplified. In the first-round RT-PCR of the TCR CDR3, the HTBI primer set was used. TCRdb recomputed calls from the multiplex PCR reads with MiXCR, one row per CDR3 protein. The repertoire consists of 500,000 to 550,000 distinct CDR3 sequences, with about 20% occurring once and the leading ten covering approximately 50%. The sample holds a few counts of this clonotype. From roughly 10 ml of fresh peripheral blood, PBMCs were isolated. Per germline, CDR1 DFQATT and CDR2 SNEGSKA (reference sequence). Trimming removed 6 bases at V and 6 bases at J, with 12 bases between. The CDR3 runs to 11 residues.

This chain uses TRBV20-1 with TRBJ2-7; a weak D match, TRBD1 (5 bases). This TCR came from a man aged 40-55 years with Graves' ophthalmopathy. Input material: blood. CDR3 protein: CSATDIPEQYF. The CDR3 bases are TGCAGTGCAACGGACATTCCCGAGCAGTACTTC.